The 22 T cell receptor beta chains below were found in one sample sequenced in a study of graft-versus-host responses after intestinal transplantation. Sequencing used immunoSEQ multiplex PCR; TCRdb keeps in-frame clones, though not all of them. This table has roughly 40,000 clones, about 91% appearing once. Sequences were derived from PBMCs, sampled 524 days after transplant. The origin of the receptors is a human patient who received an intestinal transplant, so some T cells may come from the graft donor.

This clone was detected only once. The CDR3 here is CASSLYAGHAEEQFF. The CDR3 DNA is TGTGCCAGCAGTTTATACGCGGGGCATGCCGAGGAGCAGTTCTTC. The chain recombines TRBV27 with TRBJ2-1; D is possibly TRBD2 (6 bases). V was trimmed by 1 base and J by 10 bases, leaving 17 bases between them. The CDR3 extends over 15 amino acids. Germline CDR1 is MNHEY and CDR2 is SMNVEV (reference sequence).

This sequence joins TRBV11-1 and TRBJ1-3, with a weak D call TRBD1 (5 bases). Germline V gene sequence: CDR1 SGHAT, CDR2 FQDESV (reference sequence). Between the trimmed V and J ends, which lost 4 bases and 5 bases, there was a span of 9 bases. The CDR3 has 13 residues. CDR3 sequence (DNA): TGTGCCAGCAGCTCGAGGGACCGAAACACCATATATTTT. Amino acids: CASSSRDRNTIYF.

The V call is TRBV28, the J call TRBJ2-3; D not resolved. This CDR3 is built from 12 residues. Germline V gene lookup returns CDR1 MDHEN and CDR2 SYDVKM. Trimming cost V 1 base and J 6 bases, with 5 bases left between them. The CDR3 nucleotides are TGTGCCAGCAGTTTATCGGTTGATACGCAGTATTTT. It codes for CASSLSVDTQYF.

The V gene is TRBV19, the J gene TRBJ2-7, with 7 bases fitting TRBD2. The ends lost 6 bases at V and 0 bases at J; junction bases unmatched: 5. CDR1 is LNHDA and CDR2 is SQIVND in the germline V gene (reference sequence). The CDR3 spans 14 residues. CDR3 bases: TGTGCCAGTAGCCAGCGGGGTTTCTCCTACGAGCAGTACTTC. Translated, it gives CASSQRGFSYEQYF.

The V and J genes are TRBV4-1 and TRBJ1-5; possible D gene TRBD1, 5 bases. The CDR3 is 15 amino acids. CDR1 MGHRA and CDR2 YSYEKL come from the germline V gene. Trimming took 1 base from V and 4 from J, leaving 11 bases between them. Written as DNA, the CDR3 is TGCGCCAGCAGCCAAGGGCAGGGTGGTAATCAGCCCCAGCATTTT. It is translated as CASSQGQGGNQPQHF.

This clone was seen once. This chain links TRBV27 with TRBJ2-2, with D uncertain. V lost 5 bases to trimming and J lost 7 bases, with 8 bases between them. From germline, CDR1 is MNHEY and CDR2 SMNVEV (reference sequence). The CDR3 length is 12 residues. The CDR3 reads CASSVVLGELFF. The CDR3 DNA reads as TGTGCCAGCAGTGTGGTACTCGGGGAGCTGTTTTTT.

The rearrangement joins TRBV27 to TRBJ2-1; possibly TRBD1 for D (6 bases). Germline V gives CDR1 MNHEY, CDR2 SMNVEV (reference sequence). This CDR3 is 17 amino acids long. V dropped 5 bases and J dropped 0 bases, with 17 bases sitting between them. The CDR3 DNA reads as TGTGCCAGCAGTCCGGGACATGGCCTAAGCTCCTACAATGAGCAGTTCTTC. Translated, it gives CASSPGHGLSSYNEQFF.

V is TRBV7-9 and J is TRBJ2-7; TRBD2 matches at 9 bases. This CDR3 comprises 14 residues. CDR1 and CDR2 from the germline V gene are SEHNR and FQNEAQ (reference sequence). V trimming: 1 base; J trimming: 3 bases; junction bases outside the gene matches: 1. CDR3 nucleotides: TGTGCCAGCAGCTTAGAGCGGGAGGACTACGAGCAGTACTTC. Protein product: CASSLEREDYEQYF.

The chain couples TRBV6-1 to TRBJ2-7; 11 nucleotides match TRBD1. Germline V gives CDR1 MNHNS, CDR2 SASEGT. The CDR3 loop spans 16 amino acids. V lost 2 bases and J lost 7; bases outside the gene matches: 10. CDR3 in amino acids: CASSERLGQGAGEQYF. The CDR3 DNA reads TGTGCCAGCAGTGAAAGGCTTGGACAGGGGGCGGGGGAGCAGTACTTC.

The rearrangement uses TRBV7-3 and TRBJ2-3; D call uncertain. From germline, CDR1 is SGHTA and CDR2 FQGTGA. Between the trimmed V and J ends, which lost 1 base and 2 bases, there was a span of 7 bases. This CDR3 spans 14 amino acids. The CDR3 DNA sequence: TGTGCCAGCAGCTTAAAAGACTCCACAGATACGCAGTATTTT. This encodes CASSLKDSTDTQYF.

The chain couples TRBV28 to TRBJ1-4; the match to TRBD1 covers 7 bases. CDR1 is MDHEN and CDR2 is SYDVKM in the germline V gene. The CDR3 length is 14 residues. V lost 10 bases, J lost 8 bases, and 13 bases stayed unmatched. CDR3 nucleotide sequence: TGTGCCACCTGCACCCACGGACAGGACGAAAAACTGTTTTTT. It codes for CATCTHGQDEKLFF.

The chain recombines TRBV15 with TRBJ2-7; TRBD2 matches 9 bases. Germline loops: CDR1 LNHNV, CDR2 YYDKDF (reference sequence). This CDR3 is built from 15 residues. Trimming at V came to 0 bases and at J to 3 bases, leaving 3 bases not matched to a gene. Here the CDR3 DNA reads TGTGCCACCAGCAGAGATCCTAGCGGGATCTACGAGCAGTACTTC. Its translation is CATSRDPSGIYEQYF.

This clone was observed once. The chain joins TRBV6-4 to TRBJ2-5; D uncertain. The germline gives CDR1 MRHNA, CDR2 SNTAGT. Trimming removed 4 bases at V and 2 bases at J, with 5 bases between. The CDR3 has 12 residues. CDR3 loop: CASSGLQETQYF. The CDR3 coding sequence is TGTGCCAGCAGTGGACTGCAAGAGACCCAGTACTTC.

The gene calls are TRBV14 and TRBJ1-2; D unresolved. The CDR3 has 14 residues. The V end lost 4 bases, the J end lost 4 bases, and 13 bases lay between the germline ends. Germline CDR1 SGHDN, CDR2 FVKESK. The CDR3 reads CASSRILGSYGYTF. The CDR3, as DNA: TGTGCCAGCAGCCGGATCCTGGGTAGCTATGGCTACACCTTC.

In its sample, this clone was seen a few times. This sequence joins TRBV4-3 and TRBJ2-7, with D unresolved. V lost 3 bases and J 2 bases, leaving 14 bases between the germline ends. CDR3 length equals 15 residues. Per germline, CDR1 LGHNA and CDR2 YSLEER. The CDR3 DNA sequence: TGCGCCAGCAGCCATTTTAGGGCACCTACCTACGAGCAGTACTTC. Translated, it gives CASSHFRAPTYEQYF.

This chain joins TRBV28 and TRBJ2-1; perhaps TRBD2 as D (6 bases). Between the trimmed V and J ends, which lost 7 bases and 9 bases, there was a span of 10 bases. The length of the CDR3 is 11 residues. Per the germline V gene, CDR1 is MDHEN and CDR2 is SYDVKM. The CDR3 loop is CASTMGGEQFF. The CDR3 DNA is TGTGCCAGCACCATGGGGGGTGAGCAGTTCTTC.

This chain joins TRBV2 and TRBJ1-4; D ambiguous. The germline CDR1 and CDR2 sequences are SNHLY and FYNNEI. The germline V and J ends were trimmed by 6 bases and 2 bases, with 4 bases remaining between them. The CDR3 runs to 12 residues. The CDR3 region is CASRATNEKLFF. DNA for the CDR3: TGTGCCAGCAGGGCCACTAATGAAAAACTGTTTTTT.

This chain uses TRBV28 with TRBJ1-4; TRBD1 agrees at 10 bases. The CDR3 extends over 14 amino acids. Germline CDR1 and CDR2: MDHEN and SYDVKM. Trimming cost V 5 bases and J 8 bases; bases outside gene matches: 5. The CDR3 coding sequence is TGTGCCAGCAGTCCGACAGGGGGCCGGGAAAAACTGTTTTTT. Residues: CASSPTGGREKLFF.

This clone was seen a handful of times. The chain recombines TRBV6-1 with TRBJ1-1; no firm D call. The CDR3 runs 14 residues. Germline V lookup: CDR1 MNHNS, CDR2 SASEGT. Trimming shortened V by 8 bases and J by 1 base, and 14 bases separated the two germline ends. The CDR3 DNA follows: TGTGCCAGCTGGCCCTGGACGGCGAACACTGAAGCTTTCTTT. Amino acid sequence: CASWPWTANTEAFF.

The chain joins TRBV6-5 to TRBJ2-2; no definite D call. The CDR3 is made up of 14 amino acids. The ends were cut back, 4 bases at V and 13 bases at J, with 19 bases in the middle. CDR1 and CDR2 (germline): MNHEY, SVGAGI. The CDR3 DNA reads as TGTGCCAGCAGTTCGGACCCGAAACGTAAAGGGCTGTTTTTT. Translated: CASSSDPKRKGLFF.

The chain uses TRBV4-2 and TRBJ1-2, with a possible D match to TRBD1 (5 bases). Germline V gives CDR1 LGHNA, CDR2 YNFKEQ. The CDR3 length is 13 residues. V lost 1 base to trimming and J lost 2 bases, with 5 bases between them. CDR3 sequence: CASSQGDNYGYTF. CDR3 coding DNA: TGTGCCAGCAGCCAAGGGGACAACTATGGCTACACCTTC.

This sequence joins TRBV5-4 and TRBJ1-4, with D perhaps TRBD1 (6 bases). Germline V gene sequence: CDR1 SGHNT, CDR2 YYREEE (reference sequence). This CDR3 comprises 15 residues. Trimming cost V 0 bases and J 2 bases, with 8 bases left between them. Written as DNA, the CDR3 is TGTGCCAGCAGCTTGGGGCAGGGGACTAATGAAAAACTGTTTTTT. As protein: CASSLGQGTNEKLFF.